Listed here are 20 T cell receptor beta chains from one sample, sequenced in a study of CD4 T cell repertoires in COVID-19. Sequencing was performed with immunoSEQ multiplex PCR; in TCRdb, only in-frame clones are kept and a portion is missing. The sample includes some 71,000 clones, roughly 85% seen only once; the top ten take about 0.61%. This material consisted of CD4+ T cells from peripheral blood, taken after recovery from COVID-19. These receptors all stem from a human donor who had COVID-19.

The chain links TRBV5-1 to TRBJ2-7; weak D call: TRBD1 (6 bases). There are 17 residues in the CDR3. Deletions cut 4 bases from V and 7 bases from J, with 27 bases between. The germline V gene has CDR1 SGHRS and CDR2 YFSETQ. The CDR3 loop is CASSPGQLIQAVSEQYF. CDR3 DNA: TGCGCCAGCAGCCCCGGACAGCTGATTCAGGCCGTGAGTGAGCAGTACTTC. Using reference TRBV5-1 and TRBJ2-7 for the parts outside the CDR3, the full variable domain is KAGVTQTPRYLIKTRGQQVTLSCSPISGHRSVSWYQQTPGQGLQFLFEYFSETQRNKGNFPGRFSGRQFSNSRSEMNVSTLELGDSALYLCASSPGQLIQAVSEQYFGPGTRLTVT.

This chain joins TRBV18 and TRBJ1-4; 8 nucleotides line up with TRBD1. Germline V gene lookup returns CDR1 KGHSH and CDR2 LQKENI. CDR3 length equals 16 residues. Losses at the gene ends were 4 bases for V and 0 bases for J; bases not matched to a gene: 4. In DNA, the CDR3 is TGTGCCAGCTCACGGACAGGGCCCGCAACTAATGAAAAACTGTTTTTT. Amino acids: CASSRTGPATNEKLFF.

The gene calls are TRBV9 and TRBJ1-1; D is perhaps TRBD1 (5 bases). Trimming pared 2 bases from V and 8 bases from J, leaving 13 bases between. The CDR3 covers 13 residues. Per germline, CDR1 SGDLS and CDR2 YYNGEE. CDR3 coding DNA: TGTGCCAGCAGCGTCTCGGGGCTGGGAGAAGCTTTCTTT. As protein: CASSVSGLGEAFF.

The chain links TRBV5-6 to TRBJ1-5, with 7 bases lining up with TRBD1. The CDR3 sequence is 15 residues long. CDR1 and CDR2 from the germline V gene are SGHDT and YYEEEE. Trimming removed 2 bases from V and 2 bases from J; junction bases left unmatched: 4. CDR3 region: CASSFKGAGNQPQHF. CDR3 nucleotides: TGTGCCAGCAGCTTCAAGGGGGCAGGCAATCAGCCCCAGCATTTT.

V is TRBV15 and J is TRBJ1-4, with 7 bases that match TRBD1. This CDR3 is 19 amino acids long. Germline V gene data show CDR1 as LNHNV and CDR2 as YYDKDF (reference sequence). V was pared by 0 bases and J by 4 bases, with 14 bases of the junction left unmatched. In DNA, the CDR3 is TGTGCCACCAGCAGAGAGGGGGCATCGTTCGGGACAGTTAATGAAAAACTGTTTTTT. Its translation: CATSREGASFGTVNEKLFF. The entire variable domain, with the rest obtained from reference TRBV15 and TRBJ1-4, is as follows: DAMVIQNPRYQVTQFGKPVTLSCSQTLNHNVMYWYQQKSSQAPKLLFHYYDKDFNNEADTPDNFQSRRPNTSFCFLDIRSPGLGDTAMYLCATSREGASFGTVNEKLFFGSGTQLSVL.

This clone appeared a few times. The chain is built from TRBV5-1 and TRBJ1-6; D remains unclear. Germline CDR1 and CDR2: SGHRS and YFSETQ. The V end lost 4 bases, the J end lost 7 bases, and 18 bases lay between the germline ends. The CDR3 has 16 residues. CDR3 residues: CASSPEAGLKNSPLHF. For the CDR3, the DNA is TGCGCCAGCAGCCCGGAGGCGGGTTTGAAGAATTCACCCCTCCACTTT.

The chain carries TRBV6-5 and TRBJ1-1, with D possibly being TRBD1 (6 bases). V lost 5 bases and J 1 base, leaving 14 bases between the germline ends. CDR1 and CDR2 from the germline V gene are MNHEY and SVGAGI. This CDR3 region has 15 residues. The CDR3 protein is CASSPRTEANTEAFF. The CDR3 bases are TGTGCCAGCAGTCCGCGGACAGAAGCGAACACTGAAGCTTTCTTT.

The chain recombines TRBV9 with TRBJ1-6, with D perhaps matching TRBD1 (6 bases). The V gene's germline CDR1 is SGDLS and CDR2 YYNGEE. Trimming cost V 4 bases and J 7 bases, with 12 bases left between them. CDR3 length: 14 residues. CDR3 residues: CASSYGQINSPLHF. The DNA for the CDR3 is TGTGCCAGCAGCTACGGACAGATAAATTCACCCCTCCACTTT.

CDR3 region: CASSYGTWGETQYF. CDR3 nucleotide sequence: TGTGCCAGCAGTTATGGGACGTGGGGGGAGACCCAGTACTTC. The rearrangement links TRBV6-2 or TRBV6-3 to TRBJ2-5; D is perhaps TRBD1 or TRBD2 (5 bases each). The CDR3 runs to 14 residues. Germline CDR1 reads MNHEY; CDR2 reads SVGEGT. V lost 3 bases to trimming and J lost 5 bases, with 13 bases between them.

Note on this clone: In the same sample, other DNA sequences code for this CDR3. The V and J genes are TRBV7-2 and TRBJ2-2, with 10 bases lining up with TRBD1. The CDR3 contains 15 residues. The V and J ends lost 5 bases and 4 bases, in that order; junction bases with no gene match: 4. The germline CDR1 and CDR2 sequences are SGHTA and FQGNSA. The CDR3 DNA follows: TGTGCCAGCAGCCCCCGGACAGGGGGCACCGGGGAGCTGTTTTTT. Translation gives CASSPRTGGTGELFF.

This chain links TRBV10-1 with TRBJ2-4, with D unresolved. Per germline, CDR1 WNHNN and CDR2 SYGVQD (reference sequence). V was trimmed by 9 bases and J by 8 bases, leaving 8 bases between them. CDR3 length equals 10 residues. The CDR3 sequence: CARGSDIQYF. The CDR3, as DNA: TGCGCCAGGGGGTCGGACATTCAGTACTTC.

J is TRBJ2-7 and V is TRBV29-1, with 13 bases identical to TRBD2. The V gene end was trimmed by 4 bases and the J gene end by 0 bases; junction bases not matched to a gene: 3. Germline values: CDR1 SQVTM, CDR2 ANQGSEA. This CDR3 spans 15 amino acids. CDR3 amino acids: CSVAGTSGTSYEQYF. CDR3 in DNA: TGCAGCGTTGCCGGGACTAGCGGGACCTCCTACGAGCAGTACTTC.

The V and J genes are TRBV18 and TRBJ2-3; no clear D gene. Germline CDR1 KGHSH, CDR2 LQKENI. V lost 6 bases, J lost 0 bases, and 22 bases lay in between. CDR3 size: 18 residues. DNA of the CDR3: TGTGCCAGCTCCCACTCTCGCCTGCTGGGCCAGAGCACAGATACGCAGTATTTT. Its protein product is CASSHSRLLGQSTDTQYF.

The chain carries TRBV27 and TRBJ2-2, with a possible D match to TRBD2 (7 bases). The V end lost 1 base, the J end lost 7 bases, and 19 bases lay between the germline ends. CDR1 is MNHEY, CDR2 SMNVEV, per germline (reference sequence). The CDR3 extends over 17 amino acids. CDR3: CASSLWGGAGRVGELFF. CDR3 DNA: TGTGCCAGCAGTTTATGGGGGGGGGCAGGCCGTGTCGGGGAGCTGTTTTTT.

The chain links TRBV3-1 (or the pseudogene TRBV3-2) to TRBJ2-7, with 7 bases lining up with TRBD1. The CDR3 is 14 amino acids. Trimming removed 5 bases from V and 1 base from J; junction bases left unmatched: 5. In germline, CDR1 is LGHDT, CDR2 YNNKEL (reference sequence). The CDR3 DNA reads TGTGCCAGCAGCTTAAGACAGGGATCCTACGAGCAGTACTTC. It translates to CASSLRQGSYEQYF.

This clone is judged medium-sized. This chain uses TRBV10-3 with TRBJ2-4, with 8 bases aligning to TRBD1. The V segment lost 5 bases and the J segment 5 bases; nucleotides outside the gene matches: 5. The CDR3 sequence is 14 residues long. Germline lookup yields CDR1 ENHRY and CDR2 SYGVKD. This CDR3 is CAISSTGEENIQYF. As DNA, the CDR3 is TGTGCCATCAGTTCGACAGGGGAGGAAAACATTCAGTACTTC.

The V call is TRBV30, the J call TRBJ1-5; no clear D gene. Germline loops: CDR1 GTSNPN, CDR2 SVGIG (reference sequence). V lost 8 bases and J lost 2, with 13 bases in between. The CDR3 is 13 amino acids. CDR3 in amino acids: CARAPAGNQPQHF. CDR3 DNA: TGTGCCAGGGCGCCGGCCGGCAATCAGCCCCAGCATTTT.

The chain has TRBV10-3 and TRBJ2-2; D remains ambiguous. V was shortened by 7 bases and J by 1 base, with 10 bases between the two germline ends. In germline, CDR1 is ENHRY, CDR2 SYGVKD. The CDR3 extends over 14 amino acids. CDR3 sequence (DNA): TGTGCCATCACCCCCACCCTGAACACCGGGGAGCTGTTTTTT. It translates to CAITPTLNTGELFF.

This clone was seen just once. The V call is TRBV19, the J call TRBJ1-1; 9 nucleotides align to TRBD1. This CDR3 comprises 13 residues. With 5 bases clipped from V and 10 bases from J, the junction kept 8 bases outside the gene matches. The germline V gene has CDR1 LNHDA and CDR2 SQIVND (reference sequence). CDR3 DNA sequence: TGTGCCAGTAGTGACCGACAGGGGGGTCTAGCTTTCTTT. Translated: CASSDRQGGLAFF. Full variable domain (outside the CDR3, taken from reference TRBV19 and TRBJ1-1): DGGITQSPKYLFRKEGQNVTLSCEQNLNHDAMYWYRQDPGQGLRLIYYSQIVNDFQKGDIAEGYSVSREKKESFPLTVTSAQKNPTAFYLCASSDRQGGLAFFGQGTRLTVV.

The chain uses TRBV13 and TRBJ2-3; 14 bases are a match to TRBD2. This CDR3 comprises 21 residues. Germline loops: CDR1 PRHDT, CDR2 FYEKMQ (reference sequence). The ends lost 0 bases at V and 0 bases at J; junction bases unmatched: 11. CDR3: CASSLGRRLAGGPASTDTQYF. CDR3 DNA sequence: TGTGCCAGCAGCTTAGGCCGGCGACTAGCGGGGGGGCCGGCTAGCACAGATACGCAGTATTTT.